This passage covers 19 T cell receptor beta chains from one sample sequenced in a study of OX40 agonist ivuxolimab in advanced cancers. TCRdb's table, derived via immunoSEQ multiplex PCR, lists solely in-frame clones and lacks some. In the table there are 75,000 to 100,000 clones, more than 80% of which are singletons. The source material was CD4+ or CD8+ T cells sorted from blood, sampled in a trial of the OX40 agonist ivuxolimab. The receptors shown here come from an adult with an advanced solid tumor such as melanoma, head and neck, liver or kidney cancer.

In its sample, this clone was seen a few times. CDR3 amino acids: CASSASGTAGPQHF. The CDR3 DNA sequence: TGTGCCAGTAGTGCCTCCGGGACCGCGGGGCCCCAGCATTTT. The chain combines TRBV19 with TRBJ1-5, with a weak D call TRBD1 (5 bases). Germline assignment: CDR1 LNHDA and CDR2 SQIVND (reference sequence). The CDR3 runs 14 residues. The ends were cut back, 5 bases at V and 9 bases at J, with 17 bases in the middle.

This clone was seen just once. The rearrangement uses TRBV5-4 and TRBJ1-1; D gene unclear. The CDR3 has 13 amino acids. Germline CDR1 and CDR2: SGHNT and YYREEE (reference sequence). With 0 bases removed from V and 7 bases from J, the gap between germline ends came to 10 bases. CDR3 region: CASSLVSQNEAFF. CDR3 bases: TGTGCCAGCAGCTTGGTGTCACAGAATGAAGCTTTCTTT.

The chain employs TRBV19 and TRBJ2-3; TRBD1 or TRBD2 may be the D gene (5 bases each). The CDR3 is made up of 16 amino acids. V lost 4 bases and J 0 bases, leaving 14 bases between the germline ends. The germline V gene encodes CDR1 LNHDA and CDR2 SQIVND (reference sequence). Written as DNA, the CDR3 is TGTGCCAGTAGTAGCCGGGACGGCCTTAGCACAGATACGCAGTATTTT. Amino acid sequence: CASSSRDGLSTDTQYF.

The J gene is TRBJ1-3, the V gene TRBV7-2; D unresolved. Looked up from germline, CDR1 is SGHTA and CDR2 is FQGNSA. The CDR3 consists of 17 residues. V was trimmed by 3 bases and J by 0 bases, leaving 15 bases between them. The DNA of the CDR3 is TGTGCCAGCAGCTTTGCAGTGACCCCGGGCTCTGGAAACACCATATATTTT. The encoded protein is CASSFAVTPGSGNTIYF.

The V and J genes are TRBV14 and TRBJ2-7, with 8 bases fitting TRBD1. V dropped 0 bases and J dropped 2; count of bases not matched to a gene: 3. CDR1 and CDR2 from the germline V gene are SGHDN and FVKESK. This CDR3 has 15 residues. In DNA, the CDR3 is TGTGCCAGCAGCCAAGAGCCACAGGGGGCCTACGAGCAGTACTTC. Its translation is CASSQEPQGAYEQYF.

About this clone itself: An end of the junction differs from the germline gene, which may be a read error. V and J are TRBV7-2 and TRBJ2-7; 10 bases are shared with TRBD2. CDR3 length: 14 residues. Germline-derived CDR1 and CDR2 are SGHTA and FQGNSA. The CDR3 is CASSFRLAGGALDF. Here the CDR3 DNA reads TGTGCCAGCAGCTTTAGGTTAGCGGGAGGCGCTTTGGACTTC.

The chain uses TRBV30 and TRBJ1-4; D ambiguous. The ends were cut back, 4 bases at V and 8 bases at J, with 17 bases in the middle. Per the germline V gene, CDR1 is GTSNPN and CDR2 is SVGIG (reference sequence). This CDR3 has 14 amino acids. The CDR3 here is CAWNNKASGEKLFF. The CDR3 DNA follows: TGTGCCTGGAATAATAAGGCCTCGGGGGAAAAACTGTTTTTT.

The V call is TRBV5-6, the J call TRBJ1-5; TRBD1 aligns across 7 bases. The CDR3 loop spans 13 amino acids. The junction had 3 bases not matched to a gene; V was cut back by 3 bases and J by 6 bases. The germline gives CDR1 SGHDT, CDR2 YYEEEE. The CDR3 DNA follows: TGTGCCAGCAGCTACGGGACAGTTCAGCCCCAGCATTTT. Translating it yields CASSYGTVQPQHF.

The rearrangement uses TRBV7-2 and TRBJ2-1; D is undetermined. V was shortened by 5 bases and J by 7 bases, with 15 bases between the two germline ends. The germline CDR1 and CDR2 sequences are SGHTA and FQGNSA. CDR3 length: 14 amino acids. The CDR3 spells CASSPMAQFNEQFF. Here the CDR3 DNA reads TGTGCCAGCAGCCCAATGGCCCAGTTTAATGAGCAGTTCTTC.

The rearrangement joins TRBV14 to TRBJ2-7, with 10 bases matching TRBD1. The V segment lost 4 bases and the J segment 5 bases; nucleotides outside the gene matches: 8. This CDR3 contains 15 residues. Looked up from germline, CDR1 is SGHDN and CDR2 is FVKESK. The CDR3 DNA reads as TGTGCCAGCAGCCGGCCGGGACAGGGGTTCCACGAGCAGTACTTC. It encodes CASSRPGQGFHEQYF. Full variable domain (outside the CDR3, taken from reference TRBV14 and TRBJ2-7): EAGVTQFPSHSVIEKGQTVTLRCDPISGHDNLYWYRRVMGKEIKFLLHFVKESKQDESGMPNNRFLAERTGGTYSTLKVQPAELEDSGVYFCASSRPGQGFHEQYFGPGTRLTVT.

The gene calls are TRBV30 and TRBJ1-1, with D perhaps matching TRBD1 (6 bases). V lost 2 bases to trimming and J lost 2 bases, with 18 bases between them. The CDR3 runs to 16 residues. Germline-derived CDR1 and CDR2 are GTSNPN and SVGIG (reference sequence). The CDR3 region has the DNA TGTGCCTGGAGTTTAACCAGGGGAAAAGACAACACTGAAGCTTTCTTT. Its protein is CAWSLTRGKDNTEAFF.

The J gene is TRBJ1-1, the V gene TRBV7-9; D is unclear. The CDR3 extends over 16 amino acids. V was trimmed by 3 bases and J by 2 bases, leaving 16 bases between them. Germline-derived CDR1 and CDR2 are SEHNR and FQNEAQ (reference sequence). This CDR3 is CASSLFREPINTEAFF. In DNA form, the CDR3 reads TGTGCCAGCAGCTTGTTCCGGGAGCCAATTAACACTGAAGCTTTCTTT.

J is TRBJ2-5 and V is TRBV7-2; tentative D call: TRBD2 (5 bases). The CDR3 covers 15 residues. The V and J ends lost 5 bases and 5 bases respectively, with 18 bases between them. Germline-derived CDR1 and CDR2 are SGHTA and FQGNSA. The CDR3 region is CASSPDRGGGETQYF. The DNA for the CDR3 is TGTGCCAGCAGCCCGGATCGAGGCGGAGGTGAGACCCAGTACTTC.

The chain combines TRBV7-8 with TRBJ2-2, with 8 positions matching TRBD2. V lost 1 base and J lost 4; bases outside the gene matches: 2. Germline CDR1 reads SGHVS; CDR2 reads FQNEAQ. CDR3 length: 15 amino acids. The CDR3 here is CASSLVGGATGELFF. CDR3 nucleotides: TGTGCCAGCAGCTTAGTCGGGGGGGCCACCGGGGAGCTGTTTTTT.

The chain employs TRBV5-1 and TRBJ2-7; 12 bases line up with TRBD1. This CDR3 has 16 amino acids. V gave up 0 bases and J gave up 6 bases; unmatched junction bases: 7. Germline CDR1 is SGHRS and CDR2 is YFSETQ. Here the CDR3 reads CASSLVGTGGRVEQYF. The DNA of the CDR3 is TGCGCCAGCAGCTTGGTTGGGACAGGGGGCAGGGTCGAGCAGTACTTC. Combining the CDR3 with reference TRBV5-1 and TRBJ2-7 gives the whole variable domain KAGVTQTPRYLIKTRGQQVTLSCSPISGHRSVSWYQQTPGQGLQFLFEYFSETQRNKGNFPGRFSGRQFSNSRSEMNVSTLELGDSALYLCASSLVGTGGRVEQYFGPGTRLTVT.

This clone was recorded a few times. The chain joins TRBV11-2 to TRBJ1-2, with D uncertain. Trimming left V 2 bases short and J 4 bases short, with 5 bases between. The CDR3 totals 12 residues. Per the germline V gene, CDR1 is SGHAT and CDR2 is FQNNGV. The CDR3 loop reads CASSLSSYGYTF. The CDR3 DNA reads as TGTGCCAGCAGCTTATCAAGCTATGGCTACACCTTC.

The rearrangement joins TRBV2 to TRBJ1-4, with D possibly matching TRBD1 (5 bases). Trimming left V 6 bases short and J 7 bases short, with 21 bases between. The CDR3 has 16 amino acids. Germline assignment: CDR1 SNHLY and CDR2 FYNNEI. The CDR3 bases are TGTGCCAGCAGCCGGGGGGAGCGGAGATGGGGTGAAAAACTGTTTTTT. It codes for CASSRGERRWGEKLFF.

The V call is TRBV5-6, the J call TRBJ1-6; tentatively, D is TRBD1 (6 bases). There are 12 residues in the CDR3. V was clipped by 3 bases and J by 14 bases, with 12 bases between them. Germline-derived CDR1 and CDR2 are SGHDT and YYEEEE. Written as DNA, the CDR3 is TGTGCCAGCAGCTGGGACACGGAGACCCTCCACTTT. Protein: CASSWDTETLHF.

CDR3 nucleotides: TGTGCCAGCAGCTTTCAAGGACCGAACACTGAAGCTTTCTTT. Encoded protein: CASSFQGPNTEAFF. The V gene is TRBV5-4, the J gene TRBJ1-1; D gene ambiguous. This CDR3 is built from 14 residues. V shed 2 bases and J shed 1 base, with 9 bases lying between them. In germline, CDR1 is SGHNT, CDR2 YYREEE (reference sequence).